The entry that follows covers one TCR beta chain sequence. It lacks a known antigen. Base qualities are missing; no much larger clone stands one base away. This specimen comes from a study of blood T cell repertoires in COVID-19 (dated by TCRdb to 2020 to 2021). About the investigation overall: Samples covering the acute and convalescent phases of COVID-19 were provided by collaborators in the United States, Italy and Spain. The repertoires were released in a freely available public database intended as a resource for research on the immune response to SARS-CoV-2. Subjects who had been exposed to COVID-19, were actively infected with it, or had recovered from it provided the deeply sampled blood TCRbeta repertoires that made up the dataset. The material from the prospective study consisted of cDNA or gDNA derived from T cells, B-cell-depleted T cells, or PBMCs. Where available, HLA class I and class II types were taken from metadata supplied by the sample provider and were not determined by assay-based typing. The samples were drawn from the first 160 participants of the ongoing ImmuneRACE study and from 1,254 subjects provided by 6 global collaborators. The sample metadata nearly always contained a de-identified subject ID, COVID-19 status, age in years and sex.

The paper as a whole reports these results and caveats: The quantity of clinical and demographic metadata differed by source and by participant and was supplied without curation.

The immunoSEQ Assay, a bias-controlled multiplex PCR, was used to amplify TCRbeta CDR3 regions from genomic DNA. Under the source paper's analysis protocol: Within the assay, amplification of reference gene primers was used to estimate how many nucleated cells each sample contained. To quantify the absolute abundance of each unique TCRbeta CDR3 rearrangement, sequence reads were collapsed and filtered. For each sample, productive Simpson clonality was calculated by taking the square root of Simpson's diversity index across productive rearrangements. TCRdb took this table from immuneACCESS and kept in-frame rearrangements with V and J called. Such tables lack part of the clones; where checked against another copy, unresolved V genes explain under half of the gap, and the rest is unexplained. V, J and clone size are taken as reported in that table, and D and trimming were inferred from the DNA itself. In this sample the table shows about 480,000 clones, roughly 90% of which occur a single time. The ten top clones hold over 1.5% of the sample.

In the prospective study, participants were about 18 to 95 years old, resided in about two dozen geographic areas of the United States, and were enrolled through a virtual design. Cohort assignment in the prospective study relied on participant-reported clinical history from a screening survey and a study questionnaire. Recovered participants in ImmuneRACE Cohort 3 were defined as having two consecutive negative NP/OP PCR tests, clearance from a healthcare professional, or resolution of symptoms. In the prospective study, whole blood, serum and a nasopharyngeal or oropharyngeal swab were collected from each participant by mobile phlebotomists. Participants in the prospective study had the option to provide additional blood draws and questionnaires over a roughly two-month period. Before DNA extraction, prospective study blood samples were shipped either frozen or at room temperature. V loses 4 bases of germline sequence and J loses 0 bases, and the interval between the two ends is 10 bases. The germline V gene yields SGHVS for CDR1 and FNYEAQ for CDR2. Spanning cysteine to phenylalanine, the CDR3 consists of 15 amino acids. The CDR3 DNA has 45 bases and is translated from base 1.

Specimen: PBMCs or T cells enriched from blood (not recorded which). The chain is encoded by TRBV7-6 joined to TRBJ1-3, with an unclear D gene assignment. The clonotype comes from a woman between 35 and 50 years old who had recovered from COVID-19. The bases read TGTGCCAGCAGCTCCCGAAGTAGCTCTGGAAACACCATATATTTT. This codes for CASSSRSSSGNTIYF.